These T cell receptor beta chains were read from a single sample in a study of vaccination effects on CD4 cells after COVID-19. Method: immunoSEQ multiplex PCR; TCRdb's copy keeps in-frame clones and lacks some. This table has fewer than 60,000 clones, around four fifths appearing once. Their antigen targets remain unknown. Sequencing used CD4+ T cells from PBMCs cultured without peptide, obtained after COVID-19 vaccination. The receptor source for this set is a human donor who received a COVID-19 vaccine. The CDR3 runs from the conserved cysteine through the conserved F or W. A D gene is named only where the DNA matches it firmly. Clone size is stated in some rows and not others, as once, few, many or a class when expanded.

V gene: TRBV29-1
clone size: .
J gene: TRBJ1-1
D gene: .
CDR3 protein: CSVEGQMNTEAFF
CDR3 DNA: TGCAGCGTTGAAGGGCAGATGAACACTGAAGCTTTCTTT

V gene: TRBV6-1
clone size: .
J gene: TRBJ2-5
D gene: TRBD2
CDR3 protein: CASSEGAGGRQETQYF
CDR3 DNA: TGTGCCAGCAGTGAGGGGGCGGGGGGCAGGCAAGAGACCCAGTACTTC

V gene: TRBV4-1
clone size: .
J gene: TRBJ2-1
D gene: .
CDR3 protein: CASSQDVEIAAVINEQFF
CDR3 DNA: TGCGCCAGCAGCCAAGATGTGGAGATAGCCGCGGTGATCAATGAGCAGTTCTTC

V gene: TRBV28
clone size: .
J gene: TRBJ2-1
D gene: TRBD2
CDR3 protein: CASRTGLAGGRSSYNEQFF
CDR3 DNA: TGTGCCAGCAGGACGGGACTAGCGGGAGGGCGAAGCTCCTACAATGAGCAGTTCTTC

V gene: TRBV19
clone size: .
J gene: TRBJ2-5
D gene: .
CDR3 protein: CASSIPGTDRAQYF
CDR3 DNA: TGTGCCAGTAGTATCCCCGGGACGGACCGGGCCCAGTACTTC

V gene: TRBV27
clone size: .
J gene: TRBJ2-1
D gene: TRBD1
CDR3 protein: CASSLRQGASNNEQFF
CDR3 DNA: TGTGCCAGCAGTCTCAGACAGGGGGCTTCCAACAATGAGCAGTTCTTC

V gene: TRBV29-1
clone size: .
J gene: TRBJ2-3
D gene: .
CDR3 protein: CSVEVTQGNTQYF
CDR3 DNA: TGCAGCGTTGAGGTAACCCAGGGGAATACGCAGTATTTT

V gene: TRBV9
clone size: .
J gene: TRBJ1-3
D gene: .
CDR3 protein: CASSPQGNPSGNTIYF
CDR3 DNA: TGTGCCAGCAGCCCCCAGGGGAACCCCTCTGGAAACACCATATATTTT

V gene: TRBV6-2/TRBV6-3
clone size: .
J gene: TRBJ2-7
D gene: .
CDR3 protein: CASSYPETYEQYF
CDR3 DNA: TGTGCCAGCAGTTACCCGGAAACCTACGAGCAGTACTTC

V gene: TRBV10-1
clone size: .
J gene: TRBJ2-7
D gene: .
CDR3 protein: CASSGAPYEQYF
CDR3 DNA: TGCGCCAGCAGCGGAGCCCCCTACGAGCAGTACTTC

V gene: TRBV19
clone size: once
J gene: TRBJ2-3
D gene: .
CDR3 protein: CASRSRGVTDTQYF
CDR3 DNA: TGTGCCAGTAGGTCGAGGGGCGTCACAGATACGCAGTATTTT

V gene: TRBV4-2
clone size: .
J gene: TRBJ2-1
D gene: .
CDR3 protein: CASSQGDWVSYNEQFF
CDR3 DNA: TGTGCCAGCAGCCAGGGTGACTGGGTCTCCTACAATGAGCAGTTCTTC

V gene: TRBV9
clone size: .
J gene: TRBJ2-5
D gene: .
CDR3 protein: CASSVAAGLQETQYF
CDR3 DNA: TGTGCCAGCAGCGTAGCGGCGGGCCTCCAAGAGACCCAGTACTTC

V gene: TRBV3-1/TRBV3-2
clone size: few
J gene: TRBJ2-7
D gene: TRBD1
CDR3 protein: CASSQETGMRYEQYF
CDR3 DNA: TGTGCCAGCAGCCAAGAGACAGGGATGCGCTACGAGCAGTACTTC

V gene: TRBV11-2
clone size: .
J gene: TRBJ2-5
D gene: .
CDR3 protein: CASSLGGQETQYF
CDR3 DNA: TGTGCCAGCAGCTTGGGCGGCCAAGAGACCCAGTACTTC

V gene: TRBV6-6
clone size: .
J gene: TRBJ2-7
D gene: .
CDR3 protein: CASSLSSYEQYF
CDR3 DNA: TGTGCCAGCAGTTTAAGCTCCTACGAGCAGTACTTC

V gene: TRBV30
clone size: .
J gene: TRBJ1-4
D gene: .
CDR3 protein: CAWSIGEPDEKLFF
CDR3 DNA: TGTGCCTGGAGTATCGGAGAACCGGATGAAAAACTGTTTTTT